This T cell receptor (beta chain) was documented in a study of CD4 T cells in relation to SARS-CoV-2 and coronaviruses. Looking at the study overall: Shared crossreactive spike epitopes were mapped to their HLA restriction.

The CDR3 sequence is 15 residues long. Germline V lookup: CDR1 SGDLS, CDR2 YYNGEE. V was trimmed by 0 bases and J by 2 bases, leaving 12 bases between them. Method: immunoSEQ multiplex PCR; TCRdb's copy keeps in-frame clones and lacks some. The table records roughly 26,000 clones, 60% to 85% of them present only once. Regarding this clone: Its specificity is not known.

CD4+ T cells from unexposed donors were obtained before the COVID-19 pandemic (2011-2018). CD4+ T cells were isolated from the cells after around 11 days of culture. The rearrangement links TRBV9 to TRBJ2-7; D might be TRBD2 (5 bases). The sequence derives from a human donor in good health. The sample was CD4+ T cells from PBMCs, cultured in vitro. This CDR3 is CASSVDGRSTYEQYF. In DNA form, the CDR3 reads TGTGCCAGCAGCGTAGATGGGAGATCCACCTACGAGCAGTACTTC.